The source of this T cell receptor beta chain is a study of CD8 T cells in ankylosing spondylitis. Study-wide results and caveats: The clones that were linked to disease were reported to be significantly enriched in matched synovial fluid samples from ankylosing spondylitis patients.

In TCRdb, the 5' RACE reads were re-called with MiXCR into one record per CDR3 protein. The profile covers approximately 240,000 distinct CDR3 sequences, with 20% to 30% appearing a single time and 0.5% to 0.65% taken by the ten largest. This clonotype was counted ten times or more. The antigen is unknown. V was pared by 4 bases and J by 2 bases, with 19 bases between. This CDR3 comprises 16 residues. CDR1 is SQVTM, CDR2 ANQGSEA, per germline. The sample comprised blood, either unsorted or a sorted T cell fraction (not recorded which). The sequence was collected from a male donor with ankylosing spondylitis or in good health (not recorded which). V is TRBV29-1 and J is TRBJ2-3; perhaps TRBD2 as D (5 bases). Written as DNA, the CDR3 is TGCAGCGTTGCCCGACTACACAAGTACAACACAGATACGCAGTATTTT. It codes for CSVARLHKYNTDTQYF.